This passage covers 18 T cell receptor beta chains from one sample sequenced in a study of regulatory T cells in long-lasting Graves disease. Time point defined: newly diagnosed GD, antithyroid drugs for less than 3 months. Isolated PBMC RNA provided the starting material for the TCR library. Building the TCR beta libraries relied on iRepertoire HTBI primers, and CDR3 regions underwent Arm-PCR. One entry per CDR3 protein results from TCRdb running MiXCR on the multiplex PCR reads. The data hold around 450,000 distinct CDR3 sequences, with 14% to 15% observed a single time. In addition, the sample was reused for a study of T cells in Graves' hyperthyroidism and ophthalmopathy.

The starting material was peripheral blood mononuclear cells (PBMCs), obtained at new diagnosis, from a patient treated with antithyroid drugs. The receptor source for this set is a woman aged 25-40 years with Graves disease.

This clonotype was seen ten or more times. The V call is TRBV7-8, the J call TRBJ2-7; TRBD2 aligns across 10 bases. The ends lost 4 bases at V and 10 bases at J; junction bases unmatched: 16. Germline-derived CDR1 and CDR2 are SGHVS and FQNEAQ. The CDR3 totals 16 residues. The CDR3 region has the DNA TGTGCCAGCAGCTGGACCGGTGAGGGGATAGCGGGGGGACAGTACTTC. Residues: CASSWTGEGIAGGQYF.

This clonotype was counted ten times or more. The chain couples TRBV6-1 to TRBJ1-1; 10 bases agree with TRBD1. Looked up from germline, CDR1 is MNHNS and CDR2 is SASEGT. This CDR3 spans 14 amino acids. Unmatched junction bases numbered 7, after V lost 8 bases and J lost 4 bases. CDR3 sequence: CASHLGTGATEAFF. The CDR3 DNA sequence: TGTGCCAGCCACCTAGGGACAGGGGCCACTGAAGCTTTCTTT.

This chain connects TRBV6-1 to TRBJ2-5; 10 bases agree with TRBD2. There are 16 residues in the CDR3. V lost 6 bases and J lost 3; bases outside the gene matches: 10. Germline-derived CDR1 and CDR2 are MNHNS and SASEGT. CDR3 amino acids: CASRDLAGATKETQYF. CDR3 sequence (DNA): TGTGCCAGCAGGGATCTAGCGGGAGCCACAAAAGAGACCCAGTACTTC.

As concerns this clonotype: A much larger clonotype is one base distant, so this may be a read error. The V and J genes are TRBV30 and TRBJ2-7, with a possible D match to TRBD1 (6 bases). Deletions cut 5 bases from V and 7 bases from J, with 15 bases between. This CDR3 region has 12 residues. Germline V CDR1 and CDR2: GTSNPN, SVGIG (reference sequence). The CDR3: CAWARDIREQYF. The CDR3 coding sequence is TGTGCCTGGGCCCGGGACATTCGGGAGCAGTACTTC.

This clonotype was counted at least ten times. The chain's CDR3 is CASSDRGTEAFF. The DNA for the CDR3 is TGTGCCAGCAGTGACAGGGGGACTGAAGCTTTCTTT. This chain connects TRBV13 to TRBJ1-1, with 9 bases identical to TRBD1. The CDR3 spans 12 residues. With V trimmed by 6 bases and J by 5 bases, 1 base remained unmatched. From germline, CDR1 is PRHDT and CDR2 FYEKMQ (reference sequence).

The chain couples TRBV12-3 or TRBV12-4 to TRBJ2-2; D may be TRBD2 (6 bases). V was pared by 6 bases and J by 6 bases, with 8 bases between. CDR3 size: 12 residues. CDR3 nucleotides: TGTGCCAGCAGGCGGGGTCCCGGGGAGCTGTTTTTT. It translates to CASRRGPGELFF.

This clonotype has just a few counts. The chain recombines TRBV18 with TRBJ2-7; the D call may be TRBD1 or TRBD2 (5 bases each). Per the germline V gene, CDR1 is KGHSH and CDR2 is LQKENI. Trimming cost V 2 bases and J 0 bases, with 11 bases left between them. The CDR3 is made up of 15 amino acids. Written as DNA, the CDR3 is TGTGCCAGCTCACCAACGGCAGGGAGCTCCTACGAGCAGTACTTC. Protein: CASSPTAGSSYEQYF. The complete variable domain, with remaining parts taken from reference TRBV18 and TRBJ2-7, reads NAGVMQNPRHLVRRRGQEARLRCSPMKGHSHVYWYRQLPEEGLKFMVYLQKENIIDESGMPKERFSAEFPKEGPSILRIQQVVRGDSAAYFCASSPTAGSSYEQYFGPGTRLTVT.

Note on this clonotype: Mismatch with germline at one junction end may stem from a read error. CDR3 sequence reads: CAGSYRGRSEKLFF. The CDR3 nucleotides read TGTGCCGGCAGCTACAGGGGGCGCAGTGAAAAACTGTTTTTT. The chain employs TRBV6-2 or TRBV6-3 and TRBJ1-4; 9 bases agree with TRBD1. The CDR3 has 14 residues. Germline V gene sequence: CDR1 MNHEY, CDR2 SVGEGT.

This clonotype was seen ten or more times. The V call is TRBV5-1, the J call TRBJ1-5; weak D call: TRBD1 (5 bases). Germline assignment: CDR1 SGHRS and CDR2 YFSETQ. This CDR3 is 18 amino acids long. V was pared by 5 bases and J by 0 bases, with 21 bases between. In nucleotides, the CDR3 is TGCGCCAGCAGGGAGACGGACAAGGCCCACTATAGCAATCAGCCCCAGCATTTT. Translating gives CASRETDKAHYSNQPQHF.

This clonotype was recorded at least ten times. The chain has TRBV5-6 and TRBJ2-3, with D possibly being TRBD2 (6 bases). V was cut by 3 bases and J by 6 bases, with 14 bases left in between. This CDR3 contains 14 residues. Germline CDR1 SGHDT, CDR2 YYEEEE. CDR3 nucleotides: TGTGCCAGCAGCTCGGGACTGCGCTCCGATACGCAGTATTTT. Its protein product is CASSSGLRSDTQYF.

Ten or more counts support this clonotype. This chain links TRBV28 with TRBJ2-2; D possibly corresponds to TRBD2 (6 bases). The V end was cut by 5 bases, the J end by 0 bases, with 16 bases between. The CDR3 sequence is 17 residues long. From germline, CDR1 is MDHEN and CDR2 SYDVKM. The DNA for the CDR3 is TGTGCCAGCAGTCTTAGCCCCGGGAGAGCGAACACCGGGGAGCTGTTTTTT. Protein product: CASSLSPGRANTGELFF.

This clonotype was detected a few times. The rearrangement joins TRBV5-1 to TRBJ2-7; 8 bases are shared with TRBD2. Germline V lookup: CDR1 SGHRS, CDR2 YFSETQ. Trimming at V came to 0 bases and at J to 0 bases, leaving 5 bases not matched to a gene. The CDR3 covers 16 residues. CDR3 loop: CASSLGPGGVSYEQYF. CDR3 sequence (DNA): TGCGCCAGCAGCTTGGGTCCCGGGGGGGTCTCCTACGAGCAGTACTTC.

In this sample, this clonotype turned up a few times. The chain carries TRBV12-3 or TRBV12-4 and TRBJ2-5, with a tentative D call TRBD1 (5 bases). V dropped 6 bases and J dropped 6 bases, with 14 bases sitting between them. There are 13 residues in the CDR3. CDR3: CASSPQGSKTQYF. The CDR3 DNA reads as TGTGCCAGCAGCCCCCAGGGTTCCAAGACCCAGTACTTC.

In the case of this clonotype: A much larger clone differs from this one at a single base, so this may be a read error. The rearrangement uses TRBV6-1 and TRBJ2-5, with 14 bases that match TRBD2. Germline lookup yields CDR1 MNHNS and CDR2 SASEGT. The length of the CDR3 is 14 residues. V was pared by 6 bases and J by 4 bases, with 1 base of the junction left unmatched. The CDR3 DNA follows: TGTGCCAGCAGGGGACTAGCGGGAGCAGAGACCCAGTACTTC. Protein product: CASRGLAGAETQYF.

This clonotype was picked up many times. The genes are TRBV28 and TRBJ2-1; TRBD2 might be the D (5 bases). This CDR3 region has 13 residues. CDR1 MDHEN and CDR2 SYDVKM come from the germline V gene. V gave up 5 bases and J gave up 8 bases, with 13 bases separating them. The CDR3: CASSPPLGDEQFF. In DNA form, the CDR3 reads TGTGCCAGCAGTCCCCCCTTGGGAGATGAGCAGTTCTTC.

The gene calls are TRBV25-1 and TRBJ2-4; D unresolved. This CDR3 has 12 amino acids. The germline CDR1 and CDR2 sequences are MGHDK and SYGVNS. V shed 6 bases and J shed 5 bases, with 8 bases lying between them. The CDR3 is CASSEDQNIQYF. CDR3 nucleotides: TGTGCCAGCAGCGAGGACCAAAACATTCAGTACTTC.

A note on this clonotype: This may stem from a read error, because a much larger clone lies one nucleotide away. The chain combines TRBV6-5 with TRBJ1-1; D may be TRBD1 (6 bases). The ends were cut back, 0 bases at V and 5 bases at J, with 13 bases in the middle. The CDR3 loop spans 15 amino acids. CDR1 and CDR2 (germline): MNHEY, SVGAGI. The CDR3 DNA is TGTGCCAGCAGTTACTCGACGGTGGGGGCGACTGAAGCTTTCTTT. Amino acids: CASSYSTVGATEAFF.

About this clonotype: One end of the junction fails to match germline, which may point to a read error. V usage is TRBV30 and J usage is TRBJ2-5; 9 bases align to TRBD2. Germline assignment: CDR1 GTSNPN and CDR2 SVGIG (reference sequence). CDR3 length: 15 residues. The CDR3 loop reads CAWSVQAGGRETQYF. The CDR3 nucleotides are TGTGCCTGGAGTGTACAAGCGGGAGGTCGTGAGACTCAGTACTTC.